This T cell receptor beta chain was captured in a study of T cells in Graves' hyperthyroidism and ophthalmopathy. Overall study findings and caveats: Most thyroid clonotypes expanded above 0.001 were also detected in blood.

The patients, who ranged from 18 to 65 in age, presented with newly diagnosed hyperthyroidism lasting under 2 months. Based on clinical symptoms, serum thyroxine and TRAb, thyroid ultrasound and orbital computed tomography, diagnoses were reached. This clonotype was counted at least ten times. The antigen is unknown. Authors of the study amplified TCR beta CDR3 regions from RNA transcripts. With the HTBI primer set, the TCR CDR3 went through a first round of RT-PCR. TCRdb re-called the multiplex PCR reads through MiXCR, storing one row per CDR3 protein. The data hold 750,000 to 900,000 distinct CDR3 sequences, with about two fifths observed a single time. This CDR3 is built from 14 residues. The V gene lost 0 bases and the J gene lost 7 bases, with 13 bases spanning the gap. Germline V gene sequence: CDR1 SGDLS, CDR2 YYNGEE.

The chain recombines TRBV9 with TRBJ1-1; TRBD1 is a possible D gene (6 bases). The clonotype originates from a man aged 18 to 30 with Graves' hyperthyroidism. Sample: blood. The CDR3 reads CASSVVSGVGEAFF. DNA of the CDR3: TGTGCCAGCAGCGTAGTGTCAGGGGTGGGTGAAGCTTTCTTT.